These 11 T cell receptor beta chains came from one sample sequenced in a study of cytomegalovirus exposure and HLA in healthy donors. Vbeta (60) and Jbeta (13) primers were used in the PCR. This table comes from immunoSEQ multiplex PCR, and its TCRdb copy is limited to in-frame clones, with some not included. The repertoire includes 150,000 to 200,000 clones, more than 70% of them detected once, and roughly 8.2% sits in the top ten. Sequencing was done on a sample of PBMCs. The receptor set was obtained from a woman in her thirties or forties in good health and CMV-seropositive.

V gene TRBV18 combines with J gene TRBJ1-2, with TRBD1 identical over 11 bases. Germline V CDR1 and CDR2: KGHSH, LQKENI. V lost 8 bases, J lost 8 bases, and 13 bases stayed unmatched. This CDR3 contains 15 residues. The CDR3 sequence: CASTSGQGAQGGYTF. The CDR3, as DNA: TGTGCCAGCACCTCCGGACAGGGGGCGCAGGGAGGCTACACCTTC.

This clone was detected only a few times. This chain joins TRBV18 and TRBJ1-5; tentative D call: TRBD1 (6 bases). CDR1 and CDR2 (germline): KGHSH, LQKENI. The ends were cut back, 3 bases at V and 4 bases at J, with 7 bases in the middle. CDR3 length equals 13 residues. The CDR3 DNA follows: TGTGCCAGCTCACCCGGACAGAATCAGCCCCAGCATTTT. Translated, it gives CASSPGQNQPQHF.

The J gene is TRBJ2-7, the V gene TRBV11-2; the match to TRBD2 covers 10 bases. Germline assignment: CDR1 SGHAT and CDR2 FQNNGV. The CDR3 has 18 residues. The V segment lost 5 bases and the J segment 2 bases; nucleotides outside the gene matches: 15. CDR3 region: CASSQDPIQLAGAYEQYF. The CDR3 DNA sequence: TGTGCCAGCAGCCAAGATCCAATTCAGCTAGCGGGGGCCTACGAGCAGTACTTC.

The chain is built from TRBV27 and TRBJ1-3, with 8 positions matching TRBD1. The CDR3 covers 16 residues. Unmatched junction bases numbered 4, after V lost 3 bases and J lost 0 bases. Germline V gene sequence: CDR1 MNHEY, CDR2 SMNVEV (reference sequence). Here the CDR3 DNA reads TGTGCCAGCAGTTTTTCTGGGACAGGCTCTGGAAACACCATATATTTT. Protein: CASSFSGTGSGNTIYF.

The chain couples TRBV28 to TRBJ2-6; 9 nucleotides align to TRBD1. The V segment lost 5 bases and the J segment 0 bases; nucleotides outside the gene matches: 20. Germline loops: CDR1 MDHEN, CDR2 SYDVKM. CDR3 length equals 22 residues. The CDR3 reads CASSPTGTGFHSSHSGANVLTF. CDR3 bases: TGTGCCAGCAGTCCCACCGGGACAGGGTTTCACTCTTCCCACTCTGGGGCCAACGTCCTGACTTTC. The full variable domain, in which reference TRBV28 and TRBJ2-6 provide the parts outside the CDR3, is DVKVTQSSRYLVKRTGEKVFLECVQDMDHENMFWYRQDPGLGLRLIYFSYDVKMKEKGDIPEGYSVSREKKERFSLILESASTNQTSMYLCASSPTGTGFHSSHSGANVLTFGAGSRLTVL.

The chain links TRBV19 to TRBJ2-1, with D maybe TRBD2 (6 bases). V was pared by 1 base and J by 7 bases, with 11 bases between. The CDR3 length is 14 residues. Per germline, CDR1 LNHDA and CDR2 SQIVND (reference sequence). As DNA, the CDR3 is TGTGCCAGTAGTATAGGTAGTAGCGGTAATGAGCAGTTCTTC. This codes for CASSIGSSGNEQFF. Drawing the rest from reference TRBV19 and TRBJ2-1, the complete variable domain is DGGITQSPKYLFRKEGQNVTLSCEQNLNHDAMYWYRQDPGQGLRLIYYSQIVNDFQKGDIAEGYSVSREKKESFPLTVTSAQKNPTAFYLCASSIGSSGNEQFFGPGTRLTVL.

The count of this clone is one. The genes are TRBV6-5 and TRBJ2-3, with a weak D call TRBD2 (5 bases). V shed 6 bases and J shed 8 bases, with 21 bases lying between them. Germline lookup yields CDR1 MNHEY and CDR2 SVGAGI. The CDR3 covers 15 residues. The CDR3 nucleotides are TGTGCCAGCAGCCACACGGGGTTTCGGGAAGGTACGCAGTATTTT. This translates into CASSHTGFREGTQYF.

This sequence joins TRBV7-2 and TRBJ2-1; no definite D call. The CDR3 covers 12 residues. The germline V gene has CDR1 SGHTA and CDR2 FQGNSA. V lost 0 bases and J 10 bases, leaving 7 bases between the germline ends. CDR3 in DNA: TGTGCCAGCAGCTTAGCGCCTGGCGAGCAGTTCTTC. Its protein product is CASSLAPGEQFF.

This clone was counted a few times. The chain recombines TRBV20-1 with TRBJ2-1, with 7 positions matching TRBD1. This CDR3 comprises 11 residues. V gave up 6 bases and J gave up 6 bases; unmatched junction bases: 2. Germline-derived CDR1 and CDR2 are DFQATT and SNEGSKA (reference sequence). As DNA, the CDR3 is TGCAGTGCGGGGACAGTCAATGAGCAGTTCTTC. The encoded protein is CSAGTVNEQFF.

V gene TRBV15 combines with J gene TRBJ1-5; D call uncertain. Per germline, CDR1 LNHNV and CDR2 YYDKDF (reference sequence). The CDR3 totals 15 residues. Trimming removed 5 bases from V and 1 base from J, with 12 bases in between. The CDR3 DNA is TGTGCCACCAGCTTATTTGCGGGAAGCAATCAGCCCCAGCATTTT. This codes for CATSLFAGSNQPQHF. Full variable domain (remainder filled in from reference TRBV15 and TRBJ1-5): DAMVIQNPRYQVTQFGKPVTLSCSQTLNHNVMYWYQQKSSQAPKLLFHYYDKDFNNEADTPDNFQSRRPNTSFCFLDIRSPGLGDTAMYLCATSLFAGSNQPQHFGDGTRLSIL.

The CDR3 region is CASSPGGQGPSSGNTIYF. Here the CDR3 DNA reads TGTGCCAGCAGCCCCGGGGGACAGGGCCCGTCCTCTGGAAACACCATATATTTT. The chain couples TRBV5-4 to TRBJ1-3; 9 bases are shared with TRBD1. The junction had 11 bases not matched to a gene; V was cut back by 4 bases and J by 0 bases. Germline values: CDR1 SGHNT, CDR2 YYREEE (reference sequence). The CDR3 spans 18 residues.